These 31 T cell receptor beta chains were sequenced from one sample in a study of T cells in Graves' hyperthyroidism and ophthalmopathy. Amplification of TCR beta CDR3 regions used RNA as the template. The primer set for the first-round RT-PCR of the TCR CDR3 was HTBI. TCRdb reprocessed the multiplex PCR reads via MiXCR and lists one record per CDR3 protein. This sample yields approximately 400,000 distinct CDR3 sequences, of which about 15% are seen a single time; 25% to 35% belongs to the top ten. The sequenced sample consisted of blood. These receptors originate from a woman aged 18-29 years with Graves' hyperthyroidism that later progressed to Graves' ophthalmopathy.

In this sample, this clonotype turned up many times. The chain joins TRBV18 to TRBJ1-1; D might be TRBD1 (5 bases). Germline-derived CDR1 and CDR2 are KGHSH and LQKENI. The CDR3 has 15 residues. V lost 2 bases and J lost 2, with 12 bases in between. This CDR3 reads CASSPSMGGNTEAFF. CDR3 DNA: TGTGCCAGCTCACCATCAATGGGGGGTAACACTGAAGCTTTCTTT.

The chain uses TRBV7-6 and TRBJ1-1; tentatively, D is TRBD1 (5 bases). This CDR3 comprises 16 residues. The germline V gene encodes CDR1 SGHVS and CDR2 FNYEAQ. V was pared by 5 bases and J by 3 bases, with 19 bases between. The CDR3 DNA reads TGTGCCAGCAGCGCACTCTTGGGTGGGGCTGACACTGAAGCTTTCTTT. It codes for CASSALLGGADTEAFF.

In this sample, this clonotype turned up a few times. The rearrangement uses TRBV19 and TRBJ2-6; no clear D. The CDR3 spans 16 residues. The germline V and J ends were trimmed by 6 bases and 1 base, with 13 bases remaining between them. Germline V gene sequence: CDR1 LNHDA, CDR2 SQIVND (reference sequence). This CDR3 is CASRVSPESGANVLTF. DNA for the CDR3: TGTGCCAGTAGGGTGAGCCCCGAGTCTGGGGCCAACGTCCTGACTTTC.

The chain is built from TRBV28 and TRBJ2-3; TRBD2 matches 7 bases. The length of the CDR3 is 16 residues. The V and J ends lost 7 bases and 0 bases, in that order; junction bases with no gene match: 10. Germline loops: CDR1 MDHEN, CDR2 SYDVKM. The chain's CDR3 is CASMGIAGSSTDTQYF. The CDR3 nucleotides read TGTGCCAGCATGGGCATAGCGGGTTCTAGCACAGATACGCAGTATTTT.

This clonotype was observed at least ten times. The CDR3 nucleotides are TGTGCCAGCAGTGGACAGGGGGGCATCAAGTACTTC. Translating it yields CASSGQGGIKYF. The chain carries TRBV2 and TRBJ2-5, with TRBD1 matching over 9 bases. The V segment lost 4 bases and the J segment 12 bases; nucleotides outside the gene matches: 6. The CDR3 totals 12 residues. Germline V gene sequence: CDR1 SNHLY, CDR2 FYNNEI. Full variable domain (remainder filled in from reference TRBV2 and TRBJ2-5): EPEVTQTPSHQVTQMGQEVILRCVPISNHLYFYWYRQILGQKVEFLVSFYNNEISEKSEIFDDQFSVERPDGSNFTLKIRSTKLEDSAMYFCASSGQGGIKYFGPGTRLLVL.

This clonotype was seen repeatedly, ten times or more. CDR3 amino acids: CASSWERGYTGELFF. DNA for the CDR3: TGTGCCAGCAGCTGGGAAAGGGGTTACACCGGGGAGCTGTTTTTT. This chain uses TRBV13 with TRBJ2-2, with D possibly matching TRBD1 (5 bases). The CDR3 loop spans 15 amino acids. Germline loops: CDR1 PRHDT, CDR2 FYEKMQ (reference sequence). V was cut by 4 bases and J by 3 bases, with 12 bases left in between.

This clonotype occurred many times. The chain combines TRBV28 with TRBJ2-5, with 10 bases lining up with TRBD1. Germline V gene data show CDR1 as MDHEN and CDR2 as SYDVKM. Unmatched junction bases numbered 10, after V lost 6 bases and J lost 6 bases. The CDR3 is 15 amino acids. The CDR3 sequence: CASSTGQGGLQTQYF. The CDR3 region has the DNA TGTGCCAGCAGCACCGGACAGGGGGGACTCCAGACCCAGTACTTC.

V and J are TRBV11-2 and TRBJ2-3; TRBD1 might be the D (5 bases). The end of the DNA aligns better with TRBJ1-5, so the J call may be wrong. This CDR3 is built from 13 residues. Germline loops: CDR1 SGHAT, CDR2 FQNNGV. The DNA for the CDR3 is TGTGCCAGCAGCTGGACACGCACAGATACGCAGCATTTT. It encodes CASSWTRTDTQHF.

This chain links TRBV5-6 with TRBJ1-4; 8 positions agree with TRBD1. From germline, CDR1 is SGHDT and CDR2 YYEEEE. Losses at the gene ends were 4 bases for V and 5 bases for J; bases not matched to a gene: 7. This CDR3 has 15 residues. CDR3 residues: CASSTPGGQNEKLFF. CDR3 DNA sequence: TGTGCCAGCAGCACCCCAGGGGGCCAGAATGAAAAACTGTTTTTT.

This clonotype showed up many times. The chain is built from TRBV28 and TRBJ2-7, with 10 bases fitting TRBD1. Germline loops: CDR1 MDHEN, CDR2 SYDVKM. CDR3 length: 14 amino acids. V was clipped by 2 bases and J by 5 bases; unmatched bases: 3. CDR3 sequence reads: CASSLLGTGDEQYF. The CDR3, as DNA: TGTGCCAGCAGTTTACTCGGGACAGGGGACGAGCAGTACTTC.

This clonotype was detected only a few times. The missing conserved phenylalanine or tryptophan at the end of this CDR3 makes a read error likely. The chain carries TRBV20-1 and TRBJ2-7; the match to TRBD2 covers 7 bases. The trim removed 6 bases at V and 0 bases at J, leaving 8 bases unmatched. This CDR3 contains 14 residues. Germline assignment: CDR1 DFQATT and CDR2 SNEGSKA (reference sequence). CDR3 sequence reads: CSAWKRGSSYEQYL. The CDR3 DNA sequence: TGCAGTGCCTGGAAGCGGGGAAGCTCCTACGAGCAGTACCTC.

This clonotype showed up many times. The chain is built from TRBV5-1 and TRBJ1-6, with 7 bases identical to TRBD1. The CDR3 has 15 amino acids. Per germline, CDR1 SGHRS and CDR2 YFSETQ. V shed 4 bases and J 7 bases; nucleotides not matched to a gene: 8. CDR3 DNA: TGCGCCAGCAGCCTACGACAGGGTGGGAATTCACCCCTCCACTTT. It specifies CASSLRQGGNSPLHF.

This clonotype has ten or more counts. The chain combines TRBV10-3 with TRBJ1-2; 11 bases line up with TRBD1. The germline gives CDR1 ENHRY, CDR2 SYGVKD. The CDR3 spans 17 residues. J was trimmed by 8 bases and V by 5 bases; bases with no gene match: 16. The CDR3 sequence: CAISFDSLGQGAQGYTF. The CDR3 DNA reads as TGTGCCATCAGTTTCGACTCGCTTGGACAGGGGGCACAAGGCTACACCTTC.

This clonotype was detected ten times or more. This chain's CDR3 is CASTLSYEQYF. CDR3 in DNA: TGTGCCAGCACCCTCTCCTACGAGCAGTACTTC. The chain is built from TRBV12-3 or TRBV12-4 and TRBJ2-7; no firm D call. There are 11 residues in the CDR3. V dropped 7 bases and J dropped 0 bases, with 4 bases sitting between them.

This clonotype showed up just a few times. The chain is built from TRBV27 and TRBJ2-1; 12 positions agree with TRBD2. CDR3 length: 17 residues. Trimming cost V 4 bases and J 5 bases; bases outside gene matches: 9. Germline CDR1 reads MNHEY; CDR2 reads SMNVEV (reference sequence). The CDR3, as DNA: TGTGCCAGCAGTTCCCACTTACTAGCGGGAGGCAACAATGAGCAGTTCTTC. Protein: CASSSHLLAGGNNEQFF.

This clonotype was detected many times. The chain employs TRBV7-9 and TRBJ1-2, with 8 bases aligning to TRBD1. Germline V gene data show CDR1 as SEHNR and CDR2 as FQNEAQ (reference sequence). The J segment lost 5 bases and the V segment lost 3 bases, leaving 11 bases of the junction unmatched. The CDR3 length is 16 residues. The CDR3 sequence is CASSFETWDRNYGYTF. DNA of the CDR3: TGTGCCAGCAGCTTCGAGACCTGGGACAGGAATTATGGCTACACCTTC. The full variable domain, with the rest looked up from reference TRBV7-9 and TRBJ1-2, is DTGVSQNPRHKITKRGQNVTFRCDPISEHNRLYWYRQTLGQGPEFLTYFQNEAQLEKSRLLSDRFSAERPKGSFSTLEIQRTEQGDSAMYLCASSFETWDRNYGYTFGSGTRLTVV.

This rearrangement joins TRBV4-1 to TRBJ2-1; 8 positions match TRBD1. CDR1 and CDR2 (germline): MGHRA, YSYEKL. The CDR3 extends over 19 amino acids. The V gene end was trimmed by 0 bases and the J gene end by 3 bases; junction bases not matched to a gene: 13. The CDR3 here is CASSQDFLDGTGGYNEQFF. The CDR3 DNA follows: TGCGCCAGCAGCCAAGATTTTTTAGATGGAACAGGGGGCTACAATGAGCAGTTCTTC.

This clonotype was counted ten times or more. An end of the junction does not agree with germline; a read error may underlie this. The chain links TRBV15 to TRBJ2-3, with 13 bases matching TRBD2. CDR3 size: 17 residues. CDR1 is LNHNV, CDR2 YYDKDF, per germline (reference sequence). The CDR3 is CATSREQGLAGTDTQYF. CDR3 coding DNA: TGTGCCACCAGCCGAGAGCAGGGACTAGCGGGGACAGATACGCAGTATTTT.

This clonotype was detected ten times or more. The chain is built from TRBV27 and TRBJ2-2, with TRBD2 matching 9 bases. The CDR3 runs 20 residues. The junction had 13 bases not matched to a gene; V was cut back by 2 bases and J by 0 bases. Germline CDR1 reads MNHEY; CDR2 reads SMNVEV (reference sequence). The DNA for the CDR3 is TGTGCCAGCAGTTTAGTGGCGGGAGGGCGGATATCAGCGAACACCGGGGAGCTGTTTTTT. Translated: CASSLVAGGRISANTGELFF.

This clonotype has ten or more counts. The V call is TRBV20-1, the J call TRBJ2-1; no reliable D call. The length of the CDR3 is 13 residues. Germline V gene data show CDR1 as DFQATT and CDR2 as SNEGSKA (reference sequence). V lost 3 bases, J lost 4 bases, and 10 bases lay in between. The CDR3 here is CSASRMGYNEQFF. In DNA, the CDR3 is TGCAGTGCTAGTCGCATGGGTTACAATGAGCAGTTCTTC.

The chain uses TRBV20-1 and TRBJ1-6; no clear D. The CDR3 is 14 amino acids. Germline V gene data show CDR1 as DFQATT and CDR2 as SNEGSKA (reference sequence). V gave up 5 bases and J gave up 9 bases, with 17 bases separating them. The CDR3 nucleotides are TGCAGTGCTGGCTTTAGGAGGGTAGGTTCACCCCTCCACTTT. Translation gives CSAGFRRVGSPLHF.

Here the CDR3 DNA reads TGTGCCAGCAGCTCTCGACTGGGAATGGTCGATGAGCAGTTCTTC. Amino acid sequence: CASSSRLGMVDEQFF. This sequence joins TRBV7-6 and TRBJ2-1; D not certain. Germline V CDR1 and CDR2: SGHVS, FNYEAQ. V lost 4 bases and J 8 bases, leaving 18 bases between the germline ends. This CDR3 region has 15 residues.

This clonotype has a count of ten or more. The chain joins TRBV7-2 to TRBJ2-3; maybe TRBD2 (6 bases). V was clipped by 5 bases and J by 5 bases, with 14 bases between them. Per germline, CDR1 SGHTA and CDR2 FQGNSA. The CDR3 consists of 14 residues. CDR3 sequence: CASSPLGTGDTQYF. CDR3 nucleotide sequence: TGTGCCAGCAGCCCTCTCGGGACTGGAGATACGCAGTATTTT.

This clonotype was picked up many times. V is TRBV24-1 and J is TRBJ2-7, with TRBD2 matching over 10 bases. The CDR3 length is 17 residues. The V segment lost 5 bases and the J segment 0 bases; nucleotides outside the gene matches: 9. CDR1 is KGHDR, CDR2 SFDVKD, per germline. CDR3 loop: CATSGPSGRGSSYEQYF. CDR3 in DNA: TGTGCCACCAGTGGCCCTAGCGGGAGAGGGAGCTCCTACGAGCAGTACTTC.

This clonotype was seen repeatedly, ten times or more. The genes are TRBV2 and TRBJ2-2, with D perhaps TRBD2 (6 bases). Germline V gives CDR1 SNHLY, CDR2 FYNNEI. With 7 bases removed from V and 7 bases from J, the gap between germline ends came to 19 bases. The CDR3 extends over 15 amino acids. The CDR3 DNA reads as TGTGCCAGCACCCCTCGACTAGGCGGTGGCGGGGAGCTGTTTTTT. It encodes CASTPRLGGGGELFF.

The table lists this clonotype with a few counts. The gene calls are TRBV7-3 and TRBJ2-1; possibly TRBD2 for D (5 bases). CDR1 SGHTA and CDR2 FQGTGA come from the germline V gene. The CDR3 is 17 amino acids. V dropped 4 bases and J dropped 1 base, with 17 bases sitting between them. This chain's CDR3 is CASSSTALAPSYNEQFF. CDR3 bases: TGTGCCAGCAGCTCGACGGCTCTAGCACCTTCCTACAATGAGCAGTTCTTC.

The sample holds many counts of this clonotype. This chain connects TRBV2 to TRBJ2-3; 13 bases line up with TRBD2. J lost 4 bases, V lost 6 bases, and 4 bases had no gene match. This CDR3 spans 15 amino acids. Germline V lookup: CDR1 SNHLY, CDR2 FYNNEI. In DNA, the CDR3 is TGTGCCAGCAGCTTGACTAGCGGGAGGCCAGATACGCAGTATTTT. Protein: CASSLTSGRPDTQYF.

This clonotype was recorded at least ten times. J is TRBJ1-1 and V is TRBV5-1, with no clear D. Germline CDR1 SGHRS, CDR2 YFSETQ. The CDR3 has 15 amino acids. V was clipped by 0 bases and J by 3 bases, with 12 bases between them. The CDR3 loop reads CASSLGDGTYTEAFF. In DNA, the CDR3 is TGCGCCAGCAGCTTGGGTGACGGAACCTACACTGAAGCTTTCTTT.

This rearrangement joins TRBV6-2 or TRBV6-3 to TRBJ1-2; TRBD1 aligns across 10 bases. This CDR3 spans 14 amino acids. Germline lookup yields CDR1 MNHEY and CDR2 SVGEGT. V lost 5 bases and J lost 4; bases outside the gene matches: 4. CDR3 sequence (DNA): TGTGCCAGCAGTCGCCGGGACAGGGGCTATGGCTACACCTTC. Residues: CASSRRDRGYGYTF.

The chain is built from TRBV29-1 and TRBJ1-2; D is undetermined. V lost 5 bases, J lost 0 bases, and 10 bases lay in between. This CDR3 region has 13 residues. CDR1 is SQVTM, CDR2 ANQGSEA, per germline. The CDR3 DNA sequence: TGCAGCGTTCTCGAGCTCGCTAACTATGGCTACACCTTC. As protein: CSVLELANYGYTF.

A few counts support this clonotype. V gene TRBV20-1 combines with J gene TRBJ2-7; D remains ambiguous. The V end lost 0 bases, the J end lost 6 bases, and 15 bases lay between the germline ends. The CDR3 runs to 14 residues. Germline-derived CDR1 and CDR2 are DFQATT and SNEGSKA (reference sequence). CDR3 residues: CSARDLIRLGEQYF. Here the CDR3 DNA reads TGCAGTGCTAGAGATCTAATCAGGTTGGGCGAGCAGTACTTC.